The T cell receptor (beta chain) under discussion was sequenced for a study of beta chain features in type 1 diabetes. Notes on the study in general: Healthy donors had naive, central memory and Treg TCRB repertoires that appeared less similar than those seen among patients. Over-representation of high TCR-expressing cells was a possible consequence of cDNA sequencing.

As every portion of the isolated RNA was reverse transcribed, the sequencing read expressed TCRB transcripts. Produced via immunoSEQ multiplex PCR; TCRdb's table is partial and in-frame only. The sample carries about 240,000 clones, 25% to 35% recorded once. Isolation of CD4+ naive, central memory, regulatory and stem cell-like memory cells was achieved by sorting via CD45RO/CCR7/CD25/CD127/CD95/CD27. This clone has a count of ten or more. What it recognizes is unknown. CDR3 length: 15 residues. Germline CDR1 SNHLY, CDR2 FYNNEI. The V gene end was trimmed by 1 base and the J gene end by 3 bases; junction bases not matched to a gene: 5.

The source material was central memory CD4+ T cells from blood. This receptor was identified in a man between 25 and 39 years old in good health. The chain employs TRBV2 and TRBJ2-7; 8 bases are shared with TRBD1. In nucleotides, the CDR3 is TGTGCCAGCAGTGAAGGGCAGGGGGCGAACTACGAGCAGTACTTC. Translated, it gives CASSEGQGANYEQYF.